The clone carrying this T cell receptor beta chain has a count of ten or more. Its specificity is unknown. This sample stems from a study of response to subunit inactivated influenza vaccine. One entry per CDR3 protein, called by TCRdb with MiXCR from the RT-PCR reads. This table has fewer than 600,000 distinct CDR3 sequences, 6% to 9% appearing once. CDR1 is LNHNV, CDR2 YYDKDF, per germline (reference sequence). The CDR3 runs 13 residues. V dropped 2 bases and J dropped 7 bases, with 9 bases sitting between them. Whole-study results and caveats: Every seasonal influenza vaccination brings in few new T cells, the authors suggested.

The chain couples TRBV15 to TRBJ1-5; D is unclear. The input for sequencing was PBMCs from blood, taken about 24 months after vaccination. The clonotype comes from a man in his fifties or sixties who received an inactivated influenza vaccine. In DNA form, the CDR3 reads TGTGCCACCAGCAGATCCCCGGCGCAGCCCCAGCATTTT. It codes for CATSRSPAQPQHF.